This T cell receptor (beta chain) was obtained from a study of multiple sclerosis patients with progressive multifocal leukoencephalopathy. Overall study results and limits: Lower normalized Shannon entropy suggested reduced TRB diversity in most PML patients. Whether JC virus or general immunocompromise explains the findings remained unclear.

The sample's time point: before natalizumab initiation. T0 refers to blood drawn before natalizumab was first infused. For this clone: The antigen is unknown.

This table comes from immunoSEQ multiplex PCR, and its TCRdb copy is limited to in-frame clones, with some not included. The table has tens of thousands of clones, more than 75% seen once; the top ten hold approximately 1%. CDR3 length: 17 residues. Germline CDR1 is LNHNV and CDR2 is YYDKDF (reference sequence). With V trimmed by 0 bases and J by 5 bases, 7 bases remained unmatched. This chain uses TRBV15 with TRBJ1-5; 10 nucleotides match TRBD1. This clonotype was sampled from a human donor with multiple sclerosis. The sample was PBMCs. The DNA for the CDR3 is TGTGCCACCAGCAGAGATAGGTGGGACAGGGGACATCAGCCCCAGCATTTT. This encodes CATSRDRWDRGHQPQHF.